This T cell receptor (beta chain) is drawn from a study of blood T cell repertoires in COVID-19. Looking at the study overall: Specimens from acute and convalescent COVID-19 originated in the United States, Italy and Spain. PBMCs, B-cell-depleted T cells, or T cells were the source of the cDNA or gDNA that made up the material.

Seattle participants joined during active infection and were tracked over time. In the source study's methods: Nucleated cell counts were estimated from reference gene primer amplification. Sequencing was performed with immunoSEQ multiplex PCR; in TCRdb, only in-frame clones are kept and a portion is missing. The DNA gave D and trimming, while V, J and clone size come from that table. Among roughly 480,000 clones listed, 85% to 90% were seen once. V was pared by 2 bases and J by 6 bases, with 16 bases between. Germline V gives CDR1 MNHNS, CDR2 SASEGT. This CDR3 is built from 15 residues. The rearrangement links TRBV6-1 to TRBJ1-2, with TRBD1 as a possible D gene (5 bases). The sample consisted of peripheral blood. This TCR derives from a man between 18 and 35 years old with COVID-19, enrolled during active disease. The CDR3 coding sequence is TGTGCCAGCAGTGAAAGTAGGCACAGGACAAATGGCTACACCTTC. It specifies CASSESRHRTNGYTF.